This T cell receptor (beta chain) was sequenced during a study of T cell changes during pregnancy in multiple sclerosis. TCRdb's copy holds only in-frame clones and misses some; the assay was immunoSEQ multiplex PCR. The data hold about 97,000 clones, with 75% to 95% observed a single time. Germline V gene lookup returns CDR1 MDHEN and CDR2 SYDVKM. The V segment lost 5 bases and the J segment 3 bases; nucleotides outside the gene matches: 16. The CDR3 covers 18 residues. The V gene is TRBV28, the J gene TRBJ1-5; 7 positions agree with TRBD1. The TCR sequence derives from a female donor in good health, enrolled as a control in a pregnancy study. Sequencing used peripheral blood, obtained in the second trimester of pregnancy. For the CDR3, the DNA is TGTGCCAGCAGTACCCGACAGGGATGGGGAGGTAACAATCAGCCCCAGCATTTT. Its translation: CASSTRQGWGGNNQPQHF.